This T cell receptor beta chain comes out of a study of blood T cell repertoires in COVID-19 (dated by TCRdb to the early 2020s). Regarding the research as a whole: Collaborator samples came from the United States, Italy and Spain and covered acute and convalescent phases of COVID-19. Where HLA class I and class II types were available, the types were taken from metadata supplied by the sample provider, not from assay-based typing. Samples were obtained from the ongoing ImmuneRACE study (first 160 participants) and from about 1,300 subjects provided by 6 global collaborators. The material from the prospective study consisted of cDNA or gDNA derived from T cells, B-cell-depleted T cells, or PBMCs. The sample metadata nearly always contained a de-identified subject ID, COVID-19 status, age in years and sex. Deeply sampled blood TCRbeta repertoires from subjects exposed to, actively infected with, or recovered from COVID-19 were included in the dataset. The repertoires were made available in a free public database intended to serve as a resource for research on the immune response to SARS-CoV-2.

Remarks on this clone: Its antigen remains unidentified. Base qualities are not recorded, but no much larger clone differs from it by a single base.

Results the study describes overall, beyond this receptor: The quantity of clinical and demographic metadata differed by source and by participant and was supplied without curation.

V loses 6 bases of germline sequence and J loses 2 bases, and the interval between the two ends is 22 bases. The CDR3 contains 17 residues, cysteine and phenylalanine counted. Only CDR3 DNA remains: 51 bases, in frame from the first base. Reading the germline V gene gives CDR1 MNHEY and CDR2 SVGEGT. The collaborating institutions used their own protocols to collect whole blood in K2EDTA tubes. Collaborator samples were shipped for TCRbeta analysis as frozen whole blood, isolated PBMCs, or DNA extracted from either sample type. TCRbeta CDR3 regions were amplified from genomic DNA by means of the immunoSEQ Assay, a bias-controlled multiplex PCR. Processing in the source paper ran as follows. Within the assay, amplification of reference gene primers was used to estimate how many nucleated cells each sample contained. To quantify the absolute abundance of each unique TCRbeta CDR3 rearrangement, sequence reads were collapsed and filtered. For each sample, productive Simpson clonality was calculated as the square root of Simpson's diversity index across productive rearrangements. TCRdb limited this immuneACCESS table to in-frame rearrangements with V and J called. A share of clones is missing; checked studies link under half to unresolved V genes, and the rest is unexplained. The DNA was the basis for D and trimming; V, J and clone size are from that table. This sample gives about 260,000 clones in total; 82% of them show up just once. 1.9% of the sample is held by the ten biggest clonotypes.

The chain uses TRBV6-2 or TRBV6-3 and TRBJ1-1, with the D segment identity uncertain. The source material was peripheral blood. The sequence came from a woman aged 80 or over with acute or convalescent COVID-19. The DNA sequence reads TGTGCCAGCAGCCGTTCCGGAAAGACGGGATTAAACACTGAAGCTTTCTTT. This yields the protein CASSRSGKTGLNTEAFF.